Listed here is a single T cell receptor beta chain. Its specificity is unknown. The assay that was used to sequence DNA from cultured CD4+ T cells was the Oncomine TCR Beta short-read assay. From CD4+ T cells that had been cultured, genomic DNA was extracted. A single record per CDR3 protein comes from TCRdb applying MiXCR to the PCR reads. Of about 15,000 distinct CDR3 sequences listed, 65% to 85% are singletons. Treatment described: roughly 10-day PBMC culture with coronavirus spike peptide pools or control peptides (ViraFEST assay). ViraFEST relied on peptide pools to expand antigen-specific T cells; the TCRs were sequenced afterward. This entry is derived from a study of vaccination and CD4 T cells after COVID-19. About the research overall: As a positive control, some control cultures were given a CEFX pool, while others were given an HIV-1 Nef pool or no peptide.

The V and J ends lost 7 bases and 4 bases respectively, with 13 bases between them. This CDR3 contains 13 residues. Germline CDR1 is SEHNR and CDR2 is FQNEAQ (reference sequence). The chain couples TRBV7-9 to TRBJ1-1; D is undetermined. The source is a human donor who received a COVID-19 vaccine. The sequenced sample was CD4+ T cells from blood, cultured in vitro, obtained after SARS-CoV-2 vaccination. This CDR3 is CASTEDFSTEAFF. In DNA, the CDR3 is TGTGCCAGCACGGAAGACTTTAGCACTGAAGCTTTCTTT.